This TCR beta chain was captured in a study of cytomegalovirus exposure and HLA in healthy donors. Whole-study context: Earlier, some 170 million T cells were analyzed, and about 120 million unique TCR beta sequences were found among them.

Details on this clone: Its antigen is not identified.

Primers for the PCR totalled 60 Vbeta and 13 Jbeta. Some clones are missing from TCRdb's copy, which holds only in-frame ones; the method was immunoSEQ multiplex PCR. The sample contains nearly 110,000 clones, 77% of which appear only once. Study-level points and caveats: The listing of roughly 160 TCR beta chains classed them as cytomegalovirus-associated.

Source material: PBMCs. The receptor was derived from a male donor in good health and CMV-seronegative.

The CDR3 nucleotides are TGTGCCAGCTCAGAACCGGGACTAGCGGGCAGGGAGCAGTTCTTC. It codes for CASSEPGLAGREQFF. V gene TRBV18 combines with J gene TRBJ2-1, with 12 positions matching TRBD2. CDR1 is KGHSH, CDR2 LQKENI, per germline. This CDR3 has 15 residues. Trimming took 5 bases from V and 10 from J; bases not matched to a gene: 9.